This TCR beta chain appears in the sequencing data of a study of T cell repertoires in cytomegalovirus infection. Overall study: Public signatures in TCR beta pointed to CMV infection and matching HLA type.

Deletions cut 5 bases from V and 14 bases from J, with 18 bases between. This CDR3 spans 12 amino acids. In germline, CDR1 is SGHTA, CDR2 FQGNSA. Notes on this clonotype: Its antigen is as yet unknown.

General study findings and limits: Predominance within the ex vivo response was attributable to HLA-C-restricted CMV-specific TCR beta clonotypes. Based on cumulative public TCR beta family frequency, carriers of CMV plus the relevant HLA were identified.

TCRdb independently ran MiXCR on the reads; one entry per CDR3 protein. The sample has about 190,000 distinct CDR3 sequences; 25% to 30% are singletons. The rearrangement joins TRBV7-2 to TRBJ1-2; tentatively, D is TRBD1 (6 bases). This TCR was recovered from a human donor in good health (CMV status not recorded). Some clones in this sample may be carry-over from other donors' samples. The specimen sequenced was PBMCs. This chain's CDR3 is CASSLTGTRETF. In nucleotides, the CDR3 is TGTGCCAGCAGCCTGACAGGCACCAGAGAGACCTTC.